This TCR beta chain was recorded in a study of identical twins. MiXCR, run by TCRdb on the 5' RACE reads, gives a single entry per CDR3 protein. The data hold fewer than 650,000 distinct CDR3 sequences, with just over 7% observed a single time. Healthy Caucasians made up all donors. Study findings and constraints: Shared out-of-frame alpha sequences (those common to twins) showed excess low generation probability.

This clonotype was observed a handful of times. Its specificity is not known. The CDR3 spans 17 residues. The germline gives CDR1 MDHEN, CDR2 SYDVKM. V shed 2 bases, J shed 4 bases, and the junction held 13 bases outside the gene matches. These data also featured in a second study, about yellow fever vaccine responses in identical twins. That report notes: Twins' vaccine T cell responses were reported to seem partly convergent and partly personalized.

The sequenced sample was PBMCs. The receptor was isolated from a woman under 30 in good health. The rearrangement joins TRBV28 to TRBJ1-2; 7 bases fit TRBD1. The chain's CDR3 is CASSLQDRTLWSYGYTF. The CDR3 nucleotides are TGTGCCAGCAGTTTACAGGACAGGACCCTCTGGAGCTATGGCTACACCTTC.